This entry is about one TCR beta chain. This entry belongs to a study of cytomegalovirus exposure and HLA in healthy donors. There are 12 residues in the CDR3. The V end was cut by 5 bases, the J end by 6 bases, with 9 bases between. Germline V gene data show CDR1 as SGHAT and CDR2 as FQDESV (reference sequence). Primers included in the PCR were 60 Vbeta and 13 Jbeta primers. Some clones are missing from TCRdb's copy, which holds only in-frame ones; the method was immunoSEQ multiplex PCR. The sample lists some 120,000 clones, 73% occurring once. This TCR derives from a woman aged 40 to 50 in good health and CMV-seronegative. The chain is built from TRBV11-1 and TRBJ2-3; maybe TRBD2 (5 bases). The sequencing sample was made of PBMCs. The CDR3: CASSPRGDTQYF. CDR3 DNA: TGTGCCAGCAGCCCAAGAGGGGATACGCAGTATTTT.